This TCR beta chain is drawn from a study of blood T cell repertoires in COVID-19. Study in general: COVID-19 samples from acute and convalescent phases originated in the United States, Italy and Spain. T cells, B-cell-depleted T cells, or PBMCs provided the cDNA or gDNA that served as material.

Authors' data handling: Using reference gene primer amplification, nucleated cell counts were estimated. TCRdb's copy holds only in-frame clones and misses some; the assay was immunoSEQ multiplex PCR. The V and J calls and clone size come from that table; D and trimming were worked out from the DNA. The data hold under 250,000 clones, with roughly 80% observed a single time. The CDR3 runs to 13 residues. The germline gives CDR1 LGHNT, CDR2 FRNRAP. The germline V and J ends were trimmed by 4 bases and 1 base, with 5 bases remaining between them. The chain carries TRBV12-5 and TRBJ1-3; D unresolved. Material: peripheral blood. The sequence derives from a woman in her thirties who had recovered from COVID-19. For the CDR3, the DNA is TGTGCTAGTGGTTATGCGTCTGGAAACACCATATATTTT. It codes for CASGYASGNTIYF.